Described below is a single T cell receptor (beta chain) sequence and its context. Antigen: not known. The data stem from a study of T cell responses to AZD1222 COVID-19 vaccine. Looking at the study overall: Pooled together were second doses at about 4 or about 12 weeks. Study results and limitations: Only a handful of individuals given AZD1222 were seropositive at baseline.

Measured with immunoSEQ multiplex PCR; TCRdb has only the in-frame clones, and not every one. The sample carries fewer than 90,000 clones, about 88% recorded once. The CDR3 runs to 14 residues. V lost 5 bases and J lost 4, with 15 bases in between. Per germline, CDR1 MGHRA and CDR2 YSYEKL. The clonotype comes from an adult in good health. The V gene is TRBV4-1, the J gene TRBJ2-7, with D perhaps TRBD2 (6 bases). Here the sequenced sample was peripheral blood, taken on day 0 of AZD1222 vaccination. The CDR3 spells CASSVIGGAYEQYF. Written as DNA, the CDR3 is TGCGCCAGCAGCGTGATCGGAGGGGCTTACGAGCAGTACTTC.